This TCR beta chain derives from a study of cytomegalovirus exposure and HLA in healthy donors. Study-wide points: Cytomegalovirus-associated TCR beta chains were listed, numbering some 150.

This clone is categorized as medium-sized. Its specificity is not known. The PCR had 60 Vbeta and 13 Jbeta primers. Measured with immunoSEQ multiplex PCR; TCRdb has only the in-frame clones, and not every one. The table lists roughly 150,000 clones, approximately 78% of them singletons, with 1.4% in the top ten. The length of the CDR3 is 11 residues. The V end was cut by 3 bases, the J end by 7 bases, with 7 bases between. Germline CDR1 MGHDK, CDR2 SYGVNS. This sequence originates from a male donor in good health and CMV-seronegative. The rearrangement links TRBV25-1 to TRBJ2-7; D not resolved. Material: PBMCs. The chain's CDR3 is CASSDGGEQYF. CDR3 in DNA: TGTGCCAGCAGTGATGGCGGTGAGCAGTACTTC.